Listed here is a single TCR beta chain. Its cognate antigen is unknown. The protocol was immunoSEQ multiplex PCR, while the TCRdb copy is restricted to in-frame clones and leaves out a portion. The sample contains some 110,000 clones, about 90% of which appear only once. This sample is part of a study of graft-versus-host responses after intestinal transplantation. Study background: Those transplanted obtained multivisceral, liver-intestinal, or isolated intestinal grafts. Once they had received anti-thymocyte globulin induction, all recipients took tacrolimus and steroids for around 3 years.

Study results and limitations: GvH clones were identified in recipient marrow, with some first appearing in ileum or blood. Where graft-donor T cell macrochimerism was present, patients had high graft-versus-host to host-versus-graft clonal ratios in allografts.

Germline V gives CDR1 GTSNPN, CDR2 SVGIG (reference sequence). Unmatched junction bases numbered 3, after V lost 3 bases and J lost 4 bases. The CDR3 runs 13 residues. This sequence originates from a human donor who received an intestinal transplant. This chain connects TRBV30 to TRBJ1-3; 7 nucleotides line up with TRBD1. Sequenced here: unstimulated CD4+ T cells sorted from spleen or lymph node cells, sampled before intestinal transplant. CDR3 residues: CAWRQGVGNTIYF. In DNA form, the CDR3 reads TGTGCCTGGAGGCAGGGGGTCGGAAACACCATATATTTT.